This T cell receptor beta chain was documented in a study of shared clonotypes between healthy human individuals (dated by TCRdb to the early 2020s). The study in broad terms: The cohort comprised two women and a few men aged 18 to 49 years. For each donor, three plates each were used for CD4 naive and CD4 memory, two plates were used for CD8 naive, and one plate was used for CD8 memory. To estimate repertoire size and how much clonotype sharing occurs between individuals, the study deeply sequenced the blood TCR repertoires of several healthy adults. To increase sequencing depth and limit assay-specific biases, different laboratories used diverse techniques to prepare libraries and sequence TCR repertoires. Between about 0.94 and 10 billion PBMCs per donor were obtained by leukapheresis. The investigation overall reported the following: Because the study included only a small number of donors, the genetic and exposure-history diversity represented was limited. When four donors were compared, the shared fraction of clonotypes was about 5% for naive CD4, roughly 3.3% for naive CD8, about 2.4% for memory CD4, and less than 0.45% for memory CD8. Based on pairwise subsampling, the degree of clonotype sharing among donors was expected to be affected by sequencing depth. Larger estimated clonotype richness was generally found for naive subsets than for memory subsets. Compared with non-shared clonotypes, the clonotypes found in all four sorted-subset donors had higher generation probabilities. Sampling was limited to blood, and TCR repertoires in tissue likely differ from TCR repertoires in blood. Incomplete sequencing was indicated by rarefaction of sorted-subset datasets, despite the large sequencing depth.

The donors were healthy, HIV-negative adults with no recently reported acute infections or vaccinations. Only Caucasian adults living in Nashville, Tennessee, USA were represented among the donors. Magnetic negative selection was used to enrich CD4+ T cells, after which naive cells were positively selected on CD45RA and the negative fraction became the memory subset. Blood was obtained by leukapheresis, after which PBMCs were separated by Ficoll-Histopaque density gradient centrifugation and cryopreserved in liquid nitrogen vapor phase. Analytical flow cytometry was used to check the purity and quantity of each magnetically sorted T cell population. From each sorted fraction, genomic DNA was isolated and quantified by UV absorbance on a Nanodrop 2000c. With regard to this clone: Its specific antigen is unknown. There are no base qualities to consult, and no much larger clone falls within one base.

TCR CDR3 regions were amplified from genomic DNA by multiplex PCR using the deep immunoSEQ assay. Extracted genomic DNA from each cell subset was spread evenly across all wells of several immunoSEQ 96-well plates, with each plate serving as a replicate. For sorted subsets, around 200 ng genomic DNA, equal to 30,000 to 35,000 T cell genomes, was loaded into each replicate PCR. The purified libraries were quantified using a Qubit 3.0 fluorometer, sized with a Bioanalyzer 2100, and then quantified again using the KAPA Library Quantification kit. Each immunoSEQ 96-well plate was sequenced on its own single-read 150-cycle Illumina NextSeq 550 flow cell. The original methods were these. The immunoSEQ output contained only junctional sequences without quality scores, so filtering could not match that applied to full-length reads. To assign V/J genes and CDR3, sequences were annotated against IMGT germline references using PyIR, a Python wrapper for IgBLAST v1.9. Reads were filtered out if the reads had weak V/J assignments (E-value above 1e-6), no CDR3, stop codons, out-of-frame junctions, or ambiguous translated residues. A V3J clonotype was defined by an identical inferred V gene, J gene, and CDR3 amino acid sequence. Percentage overlap between repertoires was computed as shared unique clonotypes divided by the size of the smaller repertoire. Three approaches were used to assess repertoire richness: RTK rarefaction, the Chao1 estimator, and Recon v2.1 estimates of unobserved clonotypes. Generation probabilities were computed with OLGA for all TCRbeta clonotypes obtained by the gDNA method from several donors. As stored in TCRdb, this immuneACCESS dataset retains in-frame rearrangements with V and J assigned. A fraction of the clones does not appear; measured against another copy, unresolved V genes explain less than half of the discrepancy, and the remainder lacks a known reason. V and J calls and clone size follow that table, whereas D and trimming were derived from the DNA. Counted in this sample were approximately 2.5 million clones; 90% to 95% of them appeared once. The ten largest clones add up to approximately 0.35% of the sample.

The sequenced material came from naive CD4+ T cells from PBMCs. The intended sense of this specimen's cell subset or site label: CD45RA+ positively selected. This TCR was recovered from a man between 18 and 35 years old in good health. Some clones in this sample may be carry-over from other donors' samples.

The CDR3 reads as follows: CASSLGSSSPIYEQYF. The DNA sequence reads TGCGCCAGCAGCCTGGGTAGCTCTTCCCCGATATACGAGCAGTACTTC. The rearrangement joined TRBV5-1 to TRBJ2-7, with the D gene call left open. The germline V gene supplies CDR1 SGHRS and CDR2 YFSETQ. V was cut back by 4 bases and J by 4 bases, leaving a gap of 21 bases between them. The CDR3 spans 16 residues, from the cysteine through the phenylalanine. The CDR3 DNA has 48 bases and is translated from base 1.